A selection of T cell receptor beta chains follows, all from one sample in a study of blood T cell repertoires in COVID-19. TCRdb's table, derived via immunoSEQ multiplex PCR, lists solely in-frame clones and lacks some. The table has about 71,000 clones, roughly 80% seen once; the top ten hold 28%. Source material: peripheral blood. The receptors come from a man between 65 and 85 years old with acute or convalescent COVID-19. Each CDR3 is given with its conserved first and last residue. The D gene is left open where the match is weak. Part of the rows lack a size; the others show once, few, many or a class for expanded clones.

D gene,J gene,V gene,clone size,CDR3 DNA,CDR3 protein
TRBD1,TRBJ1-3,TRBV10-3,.,TGTGCCATCAGTGAGACCTATAGGGACAGTAGCACCATATATTTT,CAISETYRDSSTIYF
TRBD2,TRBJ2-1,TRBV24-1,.,TGTGCCACCAGTGACACGGGACTAGCGGTCGATGAGCAGTTCTTC,CATSDTGLAVDEQFF
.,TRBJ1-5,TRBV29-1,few,TGCAGCGTGGTACAGGGTAGCAATCAGCCCCAGCATTTT,CSVVQGSNQPQHF
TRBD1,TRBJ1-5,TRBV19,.,TGTGCCAGTAAGGAACAGGGGGATTCACATCAGCCCCAGCATTTT,CASKEQGDSHQPQHF
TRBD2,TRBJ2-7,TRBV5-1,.,TGCGCCAGCAGCACTGGGGCGGGAGTGCGGGAGCAGTACTTC,CASSTGAGVREQYF
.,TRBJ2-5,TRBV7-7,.,TGTGCCAGCAGCTTAGGCTTTGGAGGGGTACAAGAGACCCAGTACTTC,CASSLGFGGVQETQYF
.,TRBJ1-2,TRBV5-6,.,TGTGCCAGCAGTCCGGTACAGGTTATACATGGCTACACCTTC,CASSPVQVIHGYTF
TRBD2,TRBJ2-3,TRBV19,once,TGTGCCAGTAGTATGAAGGAAGCGGGAGTGTTGACAGATACGCAGTATTTT,CASSMKEAGVLTDTQYF
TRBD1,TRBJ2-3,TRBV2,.,TGTGCCAGCAGTCCCGGGACAGGGGGTACAGATACGCAGTATTTT,CASSPGTGGTDTQYF
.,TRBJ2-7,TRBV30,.,TGTGCCTGGAGTGTAACTCCCCCCAGGGGGGCCTACGAGCAGTACTTC,CAWSVTPPRGAYEQYF
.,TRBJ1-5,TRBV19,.,TGTGCCAGTAGTAGGGCCGCAAATCAGCCCCAGCATTTT,CASSRAANQPQHF
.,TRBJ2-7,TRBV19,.,TGTGCCAGTAGCCCGTCCGACAGCAGCTCCTACGAGCAGTACTTC,CASSPSDSSSYEQYF
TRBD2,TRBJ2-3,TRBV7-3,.,TGTGCCAGCAGCCCGCAAGCGGGACTAGCGGGAAATATGCATACGCAGTATTTT,CASSPQAGLAGNMHTQYF
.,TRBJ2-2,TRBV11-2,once,TGTGCCAGCAGCCAATCAACGGGCGGGGAGCTGTTTTTT,CASSQSTGGELFF
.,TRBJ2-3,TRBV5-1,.,TGCGCCAGCAGCTTTGGGGGGGCACTCACAGATACGCAGTATTTT,CASSFGGALTDTQYF
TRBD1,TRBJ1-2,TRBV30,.,TGTGCCTGGAATTACGGACAGGGAAAGAATGGCTACACCTTC,CAWNYGQGKNGYTF
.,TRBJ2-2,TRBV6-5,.,TGTGCCAGCAGTACTCGTCGGGAGTACACCGGGGAGCTGTTTTTT,CASSTRREYTGELFF
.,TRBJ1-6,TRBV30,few,TGTGCCTGGGGGACGGGCTCCTATAATTCACCCCTCCACTTT,CAWGTGSYNSPLHF
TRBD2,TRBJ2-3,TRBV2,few,TGTGCCAGCAAACGAGCGGGAGCGACAGATACGCAGTATTTT,CASKRAGATDTQYF
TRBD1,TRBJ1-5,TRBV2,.,TGTGCCAGCAGTCGGGACAGGCGATTGAGCAATCAGCCCCAGCATTTT,CASSRDRRLSNQPQHF
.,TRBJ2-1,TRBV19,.,TGTGCCAGTAGGAGCGGTCGCCTATACAATGAGCAGTTCTTC,CASRSGRLYNEQFF
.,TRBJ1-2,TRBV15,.,TGTGCCACCAGCAGAGATCCATCCGGGGGATTTGACTATGGCTACACCTTC,CATSRDPSGGFDYGYTF
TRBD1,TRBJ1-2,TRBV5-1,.,TGCGCCAGCAGCTTGGAACCGGGACAGACTTTCTATGGCTACACCTTC,CASSLEPGQTFYGYTF
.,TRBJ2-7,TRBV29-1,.,TGCAGCGTTGCACAGGGTGTCGACGAGCAGTACTTC,CSVAQGVDEQYF
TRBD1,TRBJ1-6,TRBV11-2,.,TGTGCCAGCAGCTTAGGGACAGGGGGCGAACCCCTCCACTTT,CASSLGTGGEPLHF
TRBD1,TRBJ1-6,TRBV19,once,TGTGCCAGTAGTAAAATCACCGGGACAGGGGGTTCACCCCTCCACTTT,CASSKITGTGGSPLHF
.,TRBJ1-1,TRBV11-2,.,TGTGCCAGCAGCTTACCCAGGCCCGTGGATGTTTTCTTT,CASSLPRPVDVFF
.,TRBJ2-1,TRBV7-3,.,TGTGCCAGCAGCCCCCAGCCCGGGTCGAGCGATGAGCAGTTCTTC,CASSPQPGSSDEQFF
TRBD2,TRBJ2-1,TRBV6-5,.,TGTGCCAGCGATACTAGCGGCTCCTACAATGAGCAGTTCTTC,CASDTSGSYNEQFF
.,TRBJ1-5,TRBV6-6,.,TGTGCCAGCAGTCTCCAGGGTTTTCAGCCCCAGCATTTT,CASSLQGFQPQHF
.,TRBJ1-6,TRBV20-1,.,TGCAGTGCTAGGGAATACGGGATGTTT,CSAREYGMF
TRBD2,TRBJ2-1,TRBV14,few,TGTGCCAGCAGCCTCTACGGACTAGCCGATGAGCAGTTCTTC,CASSLYGLADEQFF
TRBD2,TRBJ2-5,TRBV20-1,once,TGCAGTGCTAGTACTAGCGGGCTAACCCAGTACTTC,CSASTSGLTQYF
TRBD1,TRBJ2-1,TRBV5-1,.,TGCGCCAGCAGCCAAAGTCCGGGACAGGGTCGCGACAATGAGCAGTTCTTC,CASSQSPGQGRDNEQFF
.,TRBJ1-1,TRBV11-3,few,TGTGCCAGCAGCTTAGAGGAGGGAAGTGAAGCTTTCTTT,CASSLEEGSEAFF
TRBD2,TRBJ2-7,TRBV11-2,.,TGTGCCAGCAGCCGGACTAGCGGGAGGGCCCAGGGCGAGCAGTACTTC,CASSRTSGRAQGEQYF
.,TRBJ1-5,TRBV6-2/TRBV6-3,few,TGTGCCAGCAGTTACGTGGCGGTAGATCAGCCCCAGCATTTT,CASSYVAVDQPQHF
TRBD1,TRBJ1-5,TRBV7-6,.,TGTGCCAGCAGCGCAGGACAGGGGCAGCCCCAGCATTTT,CASSAGQGQPQHF
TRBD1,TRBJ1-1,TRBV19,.,TGTGCCAGTAGTATACAGGGACAGGGACGTCGGAACACTGAAGCTTTCTTT,CASSIQGQGRRNTEAFF
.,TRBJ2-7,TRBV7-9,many,TGTGCCAGCAGCGCCAGACGGGGGGCCTCCTACGAGCAGTACTTC,CASSARRGASYEQYF
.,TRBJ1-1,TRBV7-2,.,TGTGCCAGCAGCAACACAGGGTACACTGAAGCTTTCTTT,CASSNTGYTEAFF
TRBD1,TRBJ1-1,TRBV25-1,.,TGTGCCAGCAGTGAAACAGGGGTAGGCACTGAAGCTTTCTTT,CASSETGVGTEAFF
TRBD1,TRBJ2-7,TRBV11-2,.,TGTGCCAGCAGTACCCAGGGGGTAAAGGACGAGCAGTACTTC,CASSTQGVKDEQYF
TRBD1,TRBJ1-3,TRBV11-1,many,TGTGCCAGCAGCCATGGGACAGGGGCTGGAAACACCATATATTTT,CASSHGTGAGNTIYF
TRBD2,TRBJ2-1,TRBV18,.,TGTGCCAGCTCACCAAGGAGCGGGAGATCCTACAATGAGCAGTTCTTC,CASSPRSGRSYNEQFF
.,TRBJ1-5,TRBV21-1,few,TGTGCCAGCAGCTCCGCGGGTCATCAGCCCCAGCATTTT,CASSSAGHQPQHF
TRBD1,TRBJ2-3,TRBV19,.,TGTGCCAGTAGTACAGGGGGCATCGAGGCAGATACGCAGTATTTT,CASSTGGIEADTQYF
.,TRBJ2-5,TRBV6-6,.,TGTGCCCACTCACCGGGGAGCCAAGAGACCCAGTACTTC,CAHSPGSQETQYF
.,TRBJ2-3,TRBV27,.,TGTGCCAGCGACGGCGGTAGCACAGATACGCAGTATTTT,CASDGGSTDTQYF
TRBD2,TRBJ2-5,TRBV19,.,TGTGCCAGTAGTACCGGACTAGGAGAGACCCAGTACTTC,CASSTGLGETQYF
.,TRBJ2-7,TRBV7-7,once,TGTGCCAGCAGCTTAGGGGTCAGGGACGAGCAGTACTTC,CASSLGVRDEQYF
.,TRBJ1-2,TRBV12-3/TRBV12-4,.,TGTGCCAGCAGCTCGACAGGAAACTATGGCTACACCTTC,CASSSTGNYGYTF
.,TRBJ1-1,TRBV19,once,TGTGCCAGTAGTAGCATCCACAGGGAAATCACTGAAGCTTTCTTT,CASSSIHREITEAFF
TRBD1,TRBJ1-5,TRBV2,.,TGTGCCAGCAGTGGACAGGGAGGAGCTCAGCCCCAGCATTTT,CASSGQGGAQPQHF
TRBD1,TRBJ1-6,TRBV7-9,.,TGTGCCAGCAGAGAGACAGGGGGCTTCTCACCCCTCCACTTT,CASRETGGFSPLHF